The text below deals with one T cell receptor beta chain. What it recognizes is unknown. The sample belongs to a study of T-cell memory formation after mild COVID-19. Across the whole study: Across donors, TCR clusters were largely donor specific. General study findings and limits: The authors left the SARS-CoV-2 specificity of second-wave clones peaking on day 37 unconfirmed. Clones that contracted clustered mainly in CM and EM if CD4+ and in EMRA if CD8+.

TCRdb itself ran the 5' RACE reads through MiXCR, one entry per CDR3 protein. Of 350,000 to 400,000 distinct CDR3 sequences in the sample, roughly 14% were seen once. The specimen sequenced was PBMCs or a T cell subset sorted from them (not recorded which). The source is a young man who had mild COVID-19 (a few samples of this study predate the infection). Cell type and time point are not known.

In nucleotides, the CDR3 is TGCAGTGCCCGGACAGTTATCACAGATACGCAGTATTTT. Translated: CSARTVITDTQYF. This rearrangement joins TRBV20-1 to TRBJ2-3; D may be TRBD1 (6 bases). From germline, CDR1 is DFQATT and CDR2 SNEGSKA (reference sequence). This CDR3 has 13 amino acids. V gave up 6 bases and J gave up 2 bases, with 12 bases separating them.